This passage covers 24 T cell receptor beta chains from one sample sequenced in a study of spatial heterogeneity in lung cancer. Broader study findings: Mutation tallies in tumors tracked expanded intratumoral alpha and beta TCR counts.

Described time point: sample taken at primary tumor resection. Each CDR3 protein gets one entry after TCRdb re-called the 5' RACE reads with MiXCR. The sample carries about 9,200 distinct CDR3 sequences, roughly 50% recorded once. Their target antigens are unknown. The material sequenced was lung tumor tissue, taken at surgery. Source of these receptors: a female donor with early-stage non-small cell lung cancer.

This clonotype was observed a few times. The rearrangement joins TRBV29-1 to TRBJ2-1, with a weak D call TRBD1 (6 bases). Germline values: CDR1 SQVTM, CDR2 ANQGSEA. The germline V and J ends were trimmed by 8 bases and 3 bases, with 11 bases remaining between them. The CDR3 runs 12 residues. The CDR3 loop is CSSRDNYNEQFF. For the CDR3, the DNA is TGCAGCTCCCGGGACAACTACAATGAGCAGTTCTTC.

This clonotype turned up a few times. The chain employs TRBV5-5 and TRBJ1-4; D is unresolved. This CDR3 comprises 13 residues. The germline V and J ends were trimmed by 0 bases and 8 bases, with 8 bases remaining between them. In germline, CDR1 is SGHKS, CDR2 YYEKEE (reference sequence). The CDR3 spells CASSLAGSEKLFF. DNA for the CDR3: TGTGCCAGCAGCTTGGCTGGCAGCGAAAAACTGTTTTTT.

This clonotype came up once. The chain has TRBV19 and TRBJ1-5; weak D call: TRBD1 (5 bases). Germline V gives CDR1 LNHDA, CDR2 SQIVND (reference sequence). This CDR3 is built from 15 residues. Trimming cost V 4 bases and J 0 bases, with 10 bases left between them. The CDR3 DNA is TGTGCCAGTAGTACAGGGCCCTATAGCAATCAGCCCCAGCATTTT. Encoded protein: CASSTGPYSNQPQHF.

Only one count was recorded for this clonotype. The genes are TRBV11-2 and TRBJ2-3; 10 bases match TRBD2. Germline CDR1 is SGHAT and CDR2 is FQNNGV. This CDR3 contains 20 residues. The junction had 17 bases not matched to a gene; V was cut back by 2 bases and J by 3 bases. The CDR3 loop is CASSLQKQRGGAKGTDTQYF. CDR3 sequence (DNA): TGTGCCAGCAGCTTACAAAAGCAGCGGGGGGGCGCGAAAGGGACAGATACGCAGTATTTT.

In this sample, this clonotype turned up once. The CDR3, as DNA: TGTGCCAGCAGTTCCACCGGGACCCGCCAAGAGACCCAGTACTTC. Its translation: CASSSTGTRQETQYF. The rearrangement links TRBV6-5 to TRBJ2-5; the D gene could be TRBD1 or TRBD2 (5 bases each). CDR3 length: 15 residues. From germline, CDR1 is MNHEY and CDR2 SVGAGI. V lost 4 bases and J 1 base, leaving 13 bases between the germline ends.

The V gene is TRBV5-4, the J gene TRBJ2-3, with 10 bases identical to TRBD2. Germline values: CDR1 SGHNT, CDR2 YYREEE (reference sequence). V shed 4 bases and J 11 bases; nucleotides not matched to a gene: 7. CDR3 length: 13 residues. CDR3 protein: CASSGAGGRKQYF. Written as DNA, the CDR3 is TGTGCCAGCAGCGGAGCGGGGGGGCGAAAGCAGTATTTT. The variable domain in full, completed from reference TRBV5-4 and TRBJ2-3, reads ETGVTQSPTHLIKTRGQQVTLRCSSQSGHNTVSWYQQALGQGPQFIFQYYREEENGRGNFPPRFSGLQFPNYSSELNVNALELDDSALYLCASSGAGGRKQYFGPGTRLTVL.

The chain employs TRBV12-3 or TRBV12-4 and TRBJ1-5, with D uncertain. The CDR3 is 14 amino acids. V gave up 2 bases and J gave up 4 bases, with 9 bases separating them. DNA of the CDR3: TGTGCCAGCAGTTTATCCAGCCTTAATCAGCCCCAGCATTTT. This translates into CASSLSSLNQPQHF.

The V gene is TRBV6-2 or TRBV6-3, the J gene TRBJ2-1, with D perhaps TRBD2 (5 bases). Germline lookup yields CDR1 MNHEY and CDR2 SVGEGT. This CDR3 region has 14 residues. V lost 3 bases to trimming and J lost 3 bases, with 9 bases between them. The CDR3 nucleotides read TGTGCCAGCAGTTATGTGGAGGACTACAATGAGCAGTTCTTC. This sequence encodes CASSYVEDYNEQFF.

The J gene is TRBJ1-2, the V gene TRBV30; no definite D call. The CDR3 is 14 amino acids. Germline V gene sequence: CDR1 GTSNPN, CDR2 SVGIG (reference sequence). Trimming shortened V by 3 bases and J by 4 bases, and 15 bases separated the two germline ends. The CDR3 nucleotides read TGTGCCTGGAGACCCCCGGGATCCCCCTATGGCTACACCTTC. This translates into CAWRPPGSPYGYTF.

The CDR3 bases are TGCGCCAGCAGCTATAGCGGGAGTACAGAGCAGTACTTC. This encodes CASSYSGSTEQYF. The rearrangement uses TRBV5-1 and TRBJ2-7; TRBD2 aligns across 9 bases. CDR1 is SGHRS and CDR2 is YFSETQ in the germline V gene. The CDR3 totals 13 residues. J was trimmed by 7 bases and V by 3 bases; bases with no gene match: 5.

This clonotype turned up a few times. The rearrangement joins TRBV11-3 to TRBJ1-6, with D uncertain. This CDR3 is built from 13 residues. CDR1 and CDR2 from the germline V gene are SGHNT and YENEEA. The V end was cut by 8 bases, the J end by 7 bases, with 12 bases between. The CDR3 loop is CASSETGNSPLHF. The DNA of the CDR3 is TGTGCCAGCTCTGAGACGGGAAATTCACCCCTCCACTTT.

This clonotype was picked up a small number of times. The chain employs TRBV6-5 and TRBJ2-1; TRBD1 is a possible D gene (6 bases). This CDR3 spans 14 amino acids. Trimming stripped 7 bases from V and 5 bases from J, with 15 bases between. Looked up from germline, CDR1 is MNHEY and CDR2 is SVGAGI. The CDR3 coding sequence is TGTGCCAGCACCGGACAGTCCCCTAACAATGAGCAGTTCTTC. It yields the protein CASTGQSPNNEQFF.

This clonotype was picked up a small number of times. The chain has TRBV6-5 and TRBJ1-4; a possible D gene is TRBD1 (6 bases). The germline V gene has CDR1 MNHEY and CDR2 SVGAGI. The CDR3 sequence is 14 residues long. V gave up 2 bases and J gave up 3 bases, with 7 bases separating them. For the CDR3, the DNA is TGTGCCAGCAGTTACAGGGGGGCTAATGAAAAACTGTTTTTT. It translates to CASSYRGANEKLFF.

This rearrangement joins TRBV20-1 to TRBJ2-1; 8 bases match TRBD2. Germline CDR1 and CDR2: DFQATT and SNEGSKA (reference sequence). CDR3 length equals 15 residues. The junction had 13 bases not matched to a gene; V was cut back by 3 bases and J by 9 bases. CDR3 in amino acids: CSARRGLVTSGEQFF. DNA for the CDR3: TGCAGTGCTAGGCGGGGACTAGTTACTAGCGGTGAGCAGTTCTTC.

The rearrangement links TRBV20-1 to TRBJ1-1; possibly TRBD1 for D (5 bases). The V gene's germline CDR1 is DFQATT and CDR2 SNEGSKA (reference sequence). With 6 bases removed from V and 10 bases from J, the gap between germline ends came to 18 bases. This CDR3 has 12 residues. CDR3 DNA: TGCAGTGCCCCACGGCGGGGGGTTGCAGCTTTCTTT. Residues: CSAPRRGVAAFF.

The genes are TRBV27 and TRBJ2-4, with D maybe TRBD2 (6 bases). V lost 5 bases, J lost 6 bases, and 14 bases lay in between. Germline assignment: CDR1 MNHEY and CDR2 SMNVEV (reference sequence). The CDR3 is 14 residues long. The CDR3 nucleotides are TGTGCCAGCAGTCCACGCGGGGCGGGAAACATTCAGTACTTC. Amino acids: CASSPRGAGNIQYF.

This clonotype was seen a few times. The chain couples TRBV12-3 or TRBV12-4 to TRBJ2-2; the D is unclear. The V gene lost 6 bases and the J gene lost 7 bases, with 9 bases spanning the gap. The CDR3 has 12 amino acids. The CDR3 nucleotides are TGTGCCAGCAGATCCTGGGGCGGGGAGCTGTTTTTT. This sequence encodes CASRSWGGELFF.

The rearrangement joins TRBV29-1 to TRBJ1-1, with D possibly matching TRBD1 (6 bases). V lost 6 bases to trimming and J lost 2 bases, with 13 bases between them. CDR1 and CDR2 from the germline V gene are SQVTM and ANQGSEA. This CDR3 is built from 13 residues. Written as DNA, the CDR3 is TGCAGCGTAGTACCGGGACAAAACACTGAAGCTTTCTTT. Protein sequence: CSVVPGQNTEAFF.

This clonotype was seen a few times. CDR3 DNA: TGTGCCAGCAGCGTAGAAACAGGGTCTGGAAACACCATATATTTT. This sequence encodes CASSVETGSGNTIYF. V usage is TRBV9 and J usage is TRBJ1-3, with a tentative D call TRBD1 (6 bases). This CDR3 comprises 15 residues. CDR1 SGDLS and CDR2 YYNGEE come from the germline V gene. Trimming shortened V by 0 bases and J by 1 base, and 8 bases separated the two germline ends.

This clonotype was picked up a small number of times. The chain recombines TRBV9 with TRBJ2-3, with D unresolved. The CDR3 is 16 residues long. In germline, CDR1 is SGDLS, CDR2 YYNGEE. V shed 6 bases and J shed 0 bases, with 17 bases lying between them. In nucleotides, the CDR3 is TGTGCCAGCAACGAAATAGAGGACGGTAGCACAGATACGCAGTATTTT. Translation: CASNEIEDGSTDTQYF.

V gene TRBV6-6 combines with J gene TRBJ2-3; D may be TRBD2 (5 bases). Deletions cut 0 bases from V and 2 bases from J, with 18 bases between. This CDR3 comprises 18 residues. Germline V gene lookup returns CDR1 MNHNY and CDR2 SVGAGI (reference sequence). Here the CDR3 reads CASSYSPGSGSITDTQYF. Written as DNA, the CDR3 is TGTGCCAGCAGTTACTCGCCGGGGTCGGGGAGTATCACAGATACGCAGTATTTT.

The chain links TRBV19 to TRBJ2-1; a weak D match, TRBD2 (5 bases). CDR1 and CDR2 from the germline V gene are LNHDA and SQIVND (reference sequence). Trimming removed 3 bases from V and 9 bases from J, with 18 bases in between. This CDR3 is 15 amino acids long. The CDR3, as DNA: TGTGCCAGTAGTATCGGCGAGCGGACGAGGGTTGAGCAGTTCTTC. It translates to CASSIGERTRVEQFF.

This clonotype has more than one count but fewer than ten. This chain links TRBV20-1 with TRBJ1-6; D gene unclear. Germline loops: CDR1 DFQATT, CDR2 SNEGSKA (reference sequence). V gave up 0 bases and J gave up 0 bases, with 12 bases separating them. This CDR3 comprises 17 residues. The CDR3 DNA sequence: TGCAGTGCTAGAGATCGACGGGCGAGCTCCTATAATTCACCCCTCCACTTT. Protein: CSARDRRASSYNSPLHF.

This clonotype has only a few counts. This chain connects TRBV10-3 to TRBJ1-4; unclear D gene. V was shortened by 10 bases and J by 6 bases, with 18 bases between the two germline ends. CDR1 ENHRY and CDR2 SYGVKD come from the germline V gene. The CDR3 has 14 amino acids. This chain's CDR3 is CATRRADGDEKLFF. CDR3 in DNA: TGTGCCACCCGTAGGGCAGACGGAGATGAAAAACTGTTTTTT.